Each of the 20 T cell receptor beta chains below was sequenced from the same sample in a study of T cell repertoires and HLA-DP antigens. Sequenced by immunoSEQ multiplex PCR; TCRdb stores in-frame clones only, minus some. Of about 89,000 clones in the sample, about nine tenths were seen once. Antigens of these TCRs are unknown. Sequencing used CD4+ T cells from PBMCs. The receptors here all came from a man aged 45-65 years in good health and CMV-seronegative.

This clone appeared once. The V call is TRBV7-9, the J call TRBJ1-4; D is uncertain. In germline, CDR1 is SEHNR, CDR2 FQNEAQ (reference sequence). V was cut by 10 bases and J by 7 bases, with 19 bases left in between. The CDR3 is 14 residues long. This CDR3 reads CATKFDWLGEKLFF. For the CDR3, the DNA is TGTGCCACCAAATTCGACTGGCTTGGTGAAAAACTGTTTTTT.

This chain uses TRBV14 with TRBJ1-1; TRBD1 aligns across 7 bases. The CDR3 has 15 amino acids. Per the germline V gene, CDR1 is SGHDN and CDR2 is FVKESK. With 3 bases clipped from V and 3 bases from J, the junction kept 7 bases outside the gene matches. CDR3 residues: CASSHYRTGYTEAFF. The CDR3 region has the DNA TGTGCCAGCAGCCATTATCGGACAGGTTACACTGAAGCTTTCTTT.

The chain has TRBV11-3 and TRBJ1-1; D may be TRBD1 (5 bases). The CDR3 loop spans 15 amino acids. V was trimmed by 0 bases and J by 5 bases, leaving 13 bases between them. Germline loops: CDR1 SGHNT, CDR2 YENEEA. CDR3 loop: CASSLDGRGRTEAFF. Written as DNA, the CDR3 is TGTGCCAGCAGCTTAGATGGGAGGGGACGGACTGAAGCTTTCTTT.

The genes are TRBV12-5 and TRBJ1-2; D might be TRBD1 (5 bases). From germline, CDR1 is LGHNT and CDR2 FRNRAP. The V end lost 5 bases, the J end lost 0 bases, and 10 bases lay between the germline ends. The CDR3 has 14 residues. The CDR3, as DNA: TGTGCTAGTGGTACGGACATATCTAACTATGGCTACACCTTC. This translates into CASGTDISNYGYTF.

This clone occurred a few times. V usage is TRBV19 and J usage is TRBJ2-2; 11 bases align to TRBD2. V was pared by 2 bases and J by 5 bases, with 7 bases of the junction left unmatched. The CDR3 runs 17 residues. The V gene's germline CDR1 is LNHDA and CDR2 SQIVND (reference sequence). CDR3 sequence: CASSIRPASGGTGELFF. For the CDR3, the DNA is TGTGCCAGTAGTATAAGGCCAGCTAGCGGGGGGACCGGGGAGCTGTTTTTT.

This clone has only one observation. The chain combines TRBV4-1 with TRBJ1-6; D might be TRBD1 (5 bases). Germline CDR1 is MGHRA and CDR2 is YSYEKL. V was trimmed by 4 bases and J by 5 bases, leaving 18 bases between them. This CDR3 spans 17 amino acids. Written as DNA, the CDR3 is TGCGCCAGCAGCCCGGGACGGGCACGCCGAAATAATTCACCCCTCCACTTT. Its protein product is CASSPGRARRNNSPLHF.

This clone has a single count. The chain employs TRBV2 and TRBJ2-5; 8 bases map to TRBD1. The CDR3 contains 14 residues. The V segment lost 7 bases and the J segment 7 bases; nucleotides outside the gene matches: 11. Looked up from germline, CDR1 is SNHLY and CDR2 is FYNNEI. The CDR3 DNA is TGTGCCAGCATTGCCACCGGGACAGGAGGGACCCAGTACTTC. Encoded protein: CASIATGTGGTQYF.

This clone was recorded only once. CDR3 bases: TGTGCCAGCAGCCAAGCAGCCTACGAGCAGTACTTC. Translated, it gives CASSQAAYEQYF. The chain has TRBV14 and TRBJ2-7; no clear D. The CDR3 spans 12 residues. The V end lost 1 base, the J end lost 2 bases, and 3 bases lay between the germline ends. Germline CDR1 and CDR2: SGHDN and FVKESK.

The chain has TRBV30 and TRBJ1-2, with 7 nucleotides matching TRBD1. J was trimmed by 1 base and V by 3 bases; bases with no gene match: 8. The CDR3 is 15 residues long. Germline loops: CDR1 GTSNPN, CDR2 SVGIG (reference sequence). Here the CDR3 reads CAWRGRQGYNYGYTF. In nucleotides, the CDR3 is TGTGCCTGGAGGGGTAGACAGGGCTATAACTATGGCTACACCTTC.

The rearrangement links TRBV4-1 to TRBJ2-7; D is undetermined. Germline CDR1 reads MGHRA; CDR2 reads YSYEKL. The CDR3 totals 16 residues. Trimming pared 1 base from V and 0 bases from J, leaving 13 bases between. The CDR3 DNA reads as TGCGCCAGCAGCCAAGGAAGGGCACGAAGCTCCTACGAGCAGTACTTC. Its protein product is CASSQGRARSSYEQYF.

This chain uses TRBV19 with TRBJ2-2; D unclear. Germline-derived CDR1 and CDR2 are LNHDA and SQIVND (reference sequence). This CDR3 spans 13 amino acids. The CDR3 loop is CAIYGGNTGELFF. The CDR3 nucleotides read TGTGCTATCTATGGCGGGAACACCGGGGAGCTGTTTTTT.

The chain is built from TRBV5-1 and TRBJ1-1; D remains ambiguous. The CDR3 extends over 13 amino acids. The germline V gene has CDR1 SGHRS and CDR2 YFSETQ. V lost 1 base, J lost 0 bases, and 4 bases lay in between. CDR3 protein: CASSLLLNTEAFF. CDR3 nucleotide sequence: TGCGCCAGCAGCTTGTTATTGAACACTGAAGCTTTCTTT.

This clone appeared a few times. Other DNA sequences in this specimen translate into the identical CDR3. This chain joins TRBV14 and TRBJ2-1; 11 bases are shared with TRBD2. V dropped 1 base and J dropped 4; count of bases not matched to a gene: 0. Germline CDR1 and CDR2: SGHDN and FVKESK. CDR3 length equals 15 residues. The CDR3, as DNA: TGTGCCAGCAGCCAAGGACTAGCGGGATACAATGAGCAGTTCTTC. Translating it yields CASSQGLAGYNEQFF.

The chain employs TRBV6-5 and TRBJ2-2; D gene unclear. The CDR3 is made up of 14 amino acids. Trimming shortened V by 3 bases and J by 0 bases, and 5 bases separated the two germline ends. Germline V gene data show CDR1 as MNHEY and CDR2 as SVGAGI. CDR3 in amino acids: CASSYKSNTGELFF. The CDR3 region has the DNA TGTGCCAGCAGTTATAAGTCGAACACCGGGGAGCTGTTTTTT.

The V gene is TRBV5-3, the J gene TRBJ1-6, with D maybe TRBD1 (6 bases). TRBV5-3 falls under the ORF class, with uncertain function. Between the trimmed V and J ends, which lost 5 bases and 6 bases, there was a span of 18 bases. The CDR3 extends over 16 amino acids. The CDR3 DNA is TGTGCCAGAAGAGACCTCCGGGACACTTTTAATTCACCCCTCCACTTT. This encodes CARRDLRDTFNSPLHF.

This clone occurred a few times. The chain couples TRBV9 to TRBJ2-2; tentatively, D is TRBD2 (6 bases). Germline V gene sequence: CDR1 SGDLS, CDR2 YYNGEE. V was shortened by 4 bases and J by 2 bases, with 9 bases between the two germline ends. CDR3 length: 14 amino acids. CDR3: CASSPGLNTGELFF. The CDR3 nucleotides read TGTGCCAGCAGCCCGGGACTTAACACCGGGGAGCTGTTTTTT.

The chain combines TRBV27 with TRBJ1-6, with 8 bases aligning to TRBD1. V gave up 10 bases and J gave up 6 bases; unmatched junction bases: 2. This CDR3 spans 12 amino acids. CDR1 and CDR2 from the germline V gene are MNHEY and SMNVEV (reference sequence). CDR3: CATDRGNSPLHF. The CDR3 nucleotides read TGTGCCACAGACAGGGGTAATTCACCCCTCCACTTT.

The rearrangement links TRBV9 to TRBJ2-3; TRBD2 aligns across 11 bases. V lost 4 bases to trimming and J lost 5 bases; unmatched junction nucleotides: 9. CDR1 SGDLS and CDR2 YYNGEE come from the germline V gene. The CDR3 is 16 amino acids. CDR3 nucleotides: TGTGCCAGCAGCCGCGAACTAGCGGGAGTTGTAGATACGCAGTATTTT. This encodes CASSRELAGVVDTQYF. The complete variable domain, with remaining parts taken from reference TRBV9 and TRBJ2-3, reads DSGVTQTPKHLITATGQRVTLRCSPRSGDLSVYWYQQSLDQGLQFLIQYYNGEERAKGNILERFSAQQFPDLHSELNLSSLELGDSALYFCASSRELAGVVDTQYFGPGTRLTVL.

The table lists this clone with a count of one. The chain couples TRBV11-2 to TRBJ2-1; 12 nucleotides align to TRBD2. The junction had 2 bases not matched to a gene; V was cut back by 4 bases and J by 4 bases. Germline assignment: CDR1 SGHAT and CDR2 FQNNGV. This CDR3 spans 15 amino acids. In DNA form, the CDR3 reads TGTGCCAGCAGCTCGACTAGCGGGGGTTACAATGAGCAGTTCTTC. It encodes CASSSTSGGYNEQFF.

The V and J genes are TRBV29-1 and TRBJ2-7, with TRBD2 matching 10 bases. This CDR3 is 14 amino acids long. Trimming at V came to 0 bases and at J to 5 bases, leaving 4 bases not matched to a gene. Germline CDR1 reads SQVTM; CDR2 reads ANQGSEA. CDR3 sequence reads: CSVEDSGRINEQYF. Here the CDR3 DNA reads TGCAGCGTTGAAGATAGCGGGAGGATCAACGAGCAGTACTTC.